This is a list of T cell receptor beta chains from one sample in a study of long-term antiretroviral therapy in people with HIV. The protocol was immunoSEQ multiplex PCR, while the TCRdb copy is restricted to in-frame clones and leaves out a portion. The sample yields about 17,000 clones, 75% to 85% seen once. The material sequenced was unsorted PBMCs, taken 0.3 years before starting antiretroviral therapy. All receptors derive from a man in his forties or fifties with HIV. Both conserved end residues are part of each CDR3. Each record gives: J gene, D gene, V gene, clone size, CDR3 protein, CDR3 DNA. A D gene is named only where the DNA matches it firmly. Some rows mark clone size as missing; the rest say once, few, many or name a class of expanded clone.

j_call: TRBJ2-2
d_call: TRBD1
v_call: TRBV29-1
clone_size: once
cdr3_aa: CSVRDSNTGELFF
cdr3_nt: TGCAGCGTCCGGGACAGCAACACCGGGGAGCTGTTTTTT

j_call: TRBJ2-7
d_call: -
v_call: TRBV7-9
clone_size: medium-sized
cdr3_aa: CASSWAGNRYEQYF
cdr3_nt: TGTGCCAGCAGCTGGGCAGGGAATAGGTACGAGCAGTACTTC

j_call: TRBJ2-3
d_call: TRBD1
v_call: TRBV10-3
clone_size: -
cdr3_aa: CAGSNPGTGEGDTQYF
cdr3_nt: TGTGCCGGTTCCAACCCCGGGACAGGGGAGGGGGATACGCAGTATTTT

j_call: TRBJ1-2
d_call: TRBD1
v_call: TRBV4-3
clone_size: -
cdr3_aa: CASSTYRGRIYGYTF
cdr3_nt: TGCGCCAGCAGCACATACAGGGGGAGGATCTATGGCTACACCTTC

j_call: TRBJ2-7
d_call: -
v_call: TRBV7-2
clone_size: -
cdr3_aa: CASSLGGTVSYEQYF
cdr3_nt: TGTGCCAGCAGCTTAGGAGGGACGGTTTCCTACGAGCAGTACTTC

j_call: TRBJ1-4
d_call: -
v_call: TRBV28
clone_size: -
cdr3_aa: CASSFVGEETNEKLFF
cdr3_nt: TGTGCCAGCAGTTTTGTGGGGGAGGAAACTAATGAAAAACTGTTTTTT

j_call: TRBJ2-1
d_call: -
v_call: TRBV5-5
clone_size: -
cdr3_aa: CASSFTLNEQFF
cdr3_nt: TGTGCCAGCAGCTTCACTCTCAATGAGCAGTTCTTC

j_call: TRBJ1-5
d_call: TRBD1
v_call: TRBV2
clone_size: -
cdr3_aa: CASSGDRSIANQPQHF
cdr3_nt: TGTGCCAGCAGCGGGGACAGATCAATAGCAAATCAGCCCCAGCATTTT

j_call: TRBJ2-7
d_call: -
v_call: TRBV12-5
clone_size: -
cdr3_aa: CASGLTGTQPYEQYF
cdr3_nt: TGTGCTAGTGGCCTGACCGGGACTCAGCCCTACGAGCAGTACTTC

j_call: TRBJ1-5
d_call: -
v_call: TRBV7-8
clone_size: few
cdr3_aa: CASSPTYSNQPQHF
cdr3_nt: TGTGCCAGCAGCCCAACATATAGCAATCAGCCCCAGCATTTT

j_call: TRBJ2-7
d_call: TRBD2
v_call: TRBV6-1
clone_size: -
cdr3_aa: CASKTSGGLEQYF
cdr3_nt: TGTGCCAGCAAGACTAGCGGGGGGCTGGAGCAGTACTTC

j_call: TRBJ2-7
d_call: -
v_call: TRBV29-1
clone_size: -
cdr3_aa: CSVEAGTDEQYF
cdr3_nt: TGCAGCGTTGAGGCAGGGACCGACGAGCAGTACTTC

j_call: TRBJ2-7
d_call: -
v_call: TRBV10-1
clone_size: -
cdr3_aa: CASSPGAKREQYF
cdr3_nt: TGCGCCAGCAGTCCTGGAGCCAAGCGGGAGCAGTACTTC

j_call: TRBJ2-1
d_call: -
v_call: TRBV5-1
clone_size: once
cdr3_aa: CASSPGPTYNEQFF
cdr3_nt: TGCGCCAGCAGCCCGGGCCCTACCTACAATGAGCAGTTCTTC

j_call: TRBJ2-1
d_call: TRBD1
v_call: TRBV11-1
clone_size: few
cdr3_aa: CASRPRDRGNEQFF
cdr3_nt: TGTGCCAGCAGACCCCGGGACAGGGGTAATGAGCAGTTCTTC

j_call: TRBJ2-5
d_call: TRBD2
v_call: TRBV4-1
clone_size: once
cdr3_aa: CASSQGAGGLQETQYF
cdr3_nt: TGCGCCAGCAGCCAAGGAGCGGGAGGACTCCAAGAGACCCAGTACTTC

j_call: TRBJ2-6
d_call: -
v_call: TRBV9
clone_size: -
cdr3_aa: CASSVTGTVHSGANVLTF
cdr3_nt: TGTGCCAGCAGCGTAACTGGGACGGTACACTCTGGGGCCAACGTCCTGACTTTC

j_call: TRBJ2-7
d_call: TRBD1
v_call: TRBV7-6
clone_size: -
cdr3_aa: CASRGQNEQYF
cdr3_nt: TGTGCTAGCAGGGGGCAAAACGAGCAGTACTTC

j_call: TRBJ2-1
d_call: -
v_call: TRBV5-1
clone_size: -
cdr3_aa: CASSLEASSYNEQFF
cdr3_nt: TGCGCCAGCAGCTTGGAAGCTAGTTCCTACAATGAGCAGTTCTTC

j_call: TRBJ2-7
d_call: -
v_call: TRBV6-6
clone_size: -
cdr3_aa: CASSYPRTTSYEQYF
cdr3_nt: TGTGCCAGCAGTTATCCCCGGACTACTTCCTACGAGCAGTACTTC

j_call: TRBJ1-1
d_call: -
v_call: TRBV27
clone_size: -
cdr3_aa: CASSPIKGTEAFF
cdr3_nt: TGTGCCAGCAGTCCGATAAAAGGCACTGAAGCTTTCTTT

j_call: TRBJ2-3
d_call: TRBD2
v_call: TRBV6-6
clone_size: -
cdr3_aa: CASSSGGGTDTQYF
cdr3_nt: TGTGCCAGCAGCTCCGGGGGGGGTACAGATACGCAGTATTTT

j_call: TRBJ1-5
d_call: -
v_call: TRBV6-5
clone_size: few
cdr3_aa: CASKRGTHQPQHF
cdr3_nt: TGTGCCAGCAAAAGGGGAACACATCAGCCCCAGCATTTT